A single sample gave rise to the 25 T cell receptor beta chains below, sequenced in a study of CD8+ T cells in alopecia areata. Isolated RNA was reverse transcribed into cDNA used as the sequencing template. Only in-frame clones appear in the TCRdb table, and some are missing; sequencing was by immunoSEQ multiplex PCR. This sample has about 150,000 clones, with around 86% found just once. The specimen was CD8+ T cells sorted from blood, collected at week 0. These receptors all stem from a human donor with alopecia areata.

The chain carries TRBV27 and TRBJ2-5, with 9 bases that match TRBD2. CDR3 size: 17 residues. From germline, CDR1 is MNHEY and CDR2 SMNVEV (reference sequence). Unmatched junction bases numbered 12, after V lost 5 bases and J lost 2 bases. The CDR3 loop is CASSLTPLAGTQETQYF. The CDR3 coding sequence is TGTGCCAGCAGTCTAACTCCACTAGCGGGTACACAAGAGACCCAGTACTTC.

This clone was seen a single time. This sequence joins TRBV6-1 and TRBJ2-7; D remains unclear. The germline V and J ends were trimmed by 2 bases and 5 bases, with 10 bases remaining between them. CDR3 length: 13 amino acids. Germline CDR1 and CDR2: MNHNS and SASEGT. The chain's CDR3 is CASSENPLDEQYF. In DNA, the CDR3 is TGTGCCAGCAGTGAAAACCCGCTGGACGAGCAGTACTTC.

On this clone itself: Other DNA sequences of this sample code for an identical CDR3. The chain combines TRBV7-9 with TRBJ2-2, with no clear D. Between the trimmed V and J ends, which lost 4 bases and 8 bases, there was a span of 8 bases. This CDR3 spans 12 amino acids. The germline CDR1 and CDR2 sequences are SEHNR and FQNEAQ (reference sequence). The CDR3 bases are TGTGCCAGCAGCTCCCTATCAGGGGAGCTGTTTTTT. It encodes CASSSLSGELFF.

CDR3: CASSAGTGGFQPQHF. CDR3 DNA sequence: TGTGCCAGCAGTGCCGGGACAGGGGGCTTTCAGCCCCAGCATTTT. The genes are TRBV7-9 and TRBJ1-5; 12 bases fit TRBD1. V shed 6 bases and J 6 bases; nucleotides not matched to a gene: 6. This CDR3 is 15 amino acids long. The germline gives CDR1 SEHNR, CDR2 FQNEAQ (reference sequence).

This chain links TRBV18 with TRBJ2-7; no clear D gene. V was cut by 0 bases and J by 5 bases, with 11 bases left in between. Germline V gives CDR1 KGHSH, CDR2 LQKENI. The CDR3 has 14 amino acids. DNA for the CDR3: TGTGCCAGCTCACCACCGTTACTGCCGGACGAGCAGTACTTC. This codes for CASSPPLLPDEQYF.

This CDR3 reads CASSYNRGNEQYF. CDR3 bases: TGTGCCAGCAGTTACAACAGGGGAAACGAGCAGTACTTC. V is TRBV6-5 and J is TRBJ2-5; 7 nucleotides match TRBD1. The J call may be incorrect, as the DNA end agrees better with TRBJ2-7. This CDR3 has 13 amino acids. Germline V CDR1 and CDR2: MNHEY, SVGAGI.

This clone appeared a single time. The V call is TRBV9, the J call TRBJ2-3; maybe TRBD2 (5 bases). Germline assignment: CDR1 SGDLS and CDR2 YYNGEE. V dropped 3 bases and J dropped 0 bases, with 11 bases sitting between them. This CDR3 comprises 15 residues. The CDR3 sequence is CASSAQWRSTDTQYF. CDR3 DNA: TGTGCCAGCAGCGCCCAATGGAGGAGCACAGATACGCAGTATTTT.

The table lists this clone with a few counts. This chain uses TRBV6-6 with TRBJ2-2; no definite D call. This CDR3 region has 10 residues. The ends were cut back, 9 bases at V and 6 bases at J, with 5 bases in the middle. In germline, CDR1 is MNHNY, CDR2 SVGAGI (reference sequence). CDR3 DNA sequence: TGTGCCAGTTGGGCCGGGGAGCTGTTTTTT. Amino acids: CASWAGELFF.

The rearrangement links TRBV19 to TRBJ2-7; possibly TRBD1 for D (6 bases). V was shortened by 1 base and J by 3 bases, with 13 bases between the two germline ends. CDR3 size: 15 residues. CDR1 LNHDA and CDR2 SQIVND come from the germline V gene (reference sequence). CDR3 loop: CASSIGGGYDYEQYF. The CDR3, as DNA: TGTGCCAGTAGTATAGGAGGGGGTTATGACTACGAGCAGTACTTC.

The chain couples TRBV29-1 to TRBJ2-1, with 7 bases identical to TRBD2. The length of the CDR3 is 15 residues. Germline V gene data show CDR1 as SQVTM and CDR2 as ANQGSEA. J gave up 2 bases and V 2 bases, and 6 bases lay outside the gene matches. Written as DNA, the CDR3 is TGCAGCGTTGAAATGGCCGGGACTACCTACAATGAGCAGTTCTTC. As protein: CSVEMAGTTYNEQFF.

CDR3 loop: CASSWTGGEEQYF. CDR3 DNA sequence: TGCGCCAGCAGCTGGACAGGCGGTGAAGAGCAGTACTTC. V and J are TRBV5-1 and TRBJ2-7; TRBD1 matches at 7 bases. The CDR3 runs to 13 residues. The trim removed 3 bases at V and 7 bases at J, leaving 7 bases unmatched. Germline V CDR1 and CDR2: SGHRS, YFSETQ.

The CDR3 bases are TGCGCCAGCAGCGAAGCGGGAGACACCGATTACCAAGAGACCCAGTACTTC. This translates into CASSEAGDTDYQETQYF. V gene TRBV4-1 combines with J gene TRBJ2-5, with 8 positions matching TRBD2. V lost 5 bases and J lost 0; bases outside the gene matches: 11. The CDR3 is 17 residues long. The germline gives CDR1 MGHRA, CDR2 YSYEKL.

This clone was seen once. The sample has other DNA sequences that encode this CDR3 too. This chain's CDR3 is CASSLGSSYEQYF. The CDR3 DNA sequence: TGCGCCAGCAGCTTAGGGAGTTCCTACGAGCAGTACTTC. The chain couples TRBV5-1 to TRBJ2-7; a possible D gene is TRBD2 (5 bases). This CDR3 comprises 13 residues. The V end lost 2 bases, the J end lost 1 base, and 7 bases lay between the germline ends. Per germline, CDR1 SGHRS and CDR2 YFSETQ.

The chain combines TRBV10-1 with TRBJ1-1, with D uncertain. Germline CDR1 and CDR2: WNHNN and SYGVQD (reference sequence). V was clipped by 8 bases and J by 0 bases, with 19 bases between them. The CDR3 totals 16 residues. The CDR3 bases are TGCGCCAGCGTAGACTCTCCCCGGGCCATGAACACTGAAGCTTTCTTT. Protein sequence: CASVDSPRAMNTEAFF.

V is TRBV30 and J is TRBJ2-7; 7 positions match TRBD2. The CDR3 loop spans 14 amino acids. The ends lost 6 bases at V and 6 bases at J; junction bases unmatched: 14. Per the germline V gene, CDR1 is GTSNPN and CDR2 is SVGIG (reference sequence). Written as DNA, the CDR3 is TGTGCCTGTTCCGGGAGGCAGGGACTCACCGAGCAGTACTTC. Its translation is CACSGRQGLTEQYF. Supplemented by reference TRBV30 and TRBJ2-7, the full variable domain reads SQTIHQWPATLVQPVGSPLSLECTVEGTSNPNLYWYRQAAGRGLQLLFYSVGIGQISSEVPQNLSASRPQDRQFILSSKKLLLSDSGFYLCACSGRQGLTEQYFGPGTRLTVT.

The V gene is TRBV6-5, the J gene TRBJ2-7; tentative D call: TRBD2 (5 bases). The germline V gene encodes CDR1 MNHEY and CDR2 SVGAGI. The germline V and J ends were trimmed by 6 bases and 5 bases, with 11 bases remaining between them. The CDR3 totals 12 residues. In nucleotides, the CDR3 is TGTGCCAGCAGCGCCACTAGTAACGAGCAGTACTTC. It specifies CASSATSNEQYF.

This rearrangement joins TRBV5-8 to TRBJ2-7; D not certain. The CDR3 has 13 amino acids. Deletions cut 6 bases from V and 3 bases from J, with 13 bases between. CDR1 and CDR2 from the germline V gene are SGHTS and YDEGEE. As DNA, the CDR3 is TGTGCCAGCATCGGTACAGACGGCTACGAGCAGTACTTC. Protein: CASIGTDGYEQYF.

CDR3 sequence (DNA): TGTGCCAGCAGTTTAGGGGTAGCGGCCTATTTT. This gives the protein CASSLGVAAYF. This rearrangement joins TRBV27 to TRBJ2-3; D possibly corresponds to TRBD2 (6 bases). The CDR3 totals 11 residues. V dropped 2 bases and J dropped 15 bases, with 12 bases sitting between them. Germline loops: CDR1 MNHEY, CDR2 SMNVEV (reference sequence).

This sequence joins TRBV11-1 and TRBJ1-2; D gene unclear. V lost 3 bases, J lost 0 bases, and 5 bases lay in between. Per germline, CDR1 SGHAT and CDR2 FQDESV (reference sequence). The CDR3 is 13 amino acids. In DNA, the CDR3 is TGTGCCAGCAGCTTCTTGGCTAACTATGGCTACACCTTC. Its protein product is CASSFLANYGYTF.

The rearrangement uses TRBV7-9 and TRBJ2-1; 13 bases agree with TRBD2. The CDR3 extends over 17 amino acids. Unmatched junction bases numbered 5, after V lost 6 bases and J lost 0 bases. The germline V gene has CDR1 SEHNR and CDR2 FQNEAQ (reference sequence). In DNA, the CDR3 is TGTGCCAGCAGTTTCGGACTAGCGGGGGTCTCCTACAATGAGCAGTTCTTC. Its translation is CASSFGLAGVSYNEQFF.

The V call is TRBV6-4, the J call TRBJ1-4; no definite D call. CDR1 and CDR2 (germline): MRHNA, SNTAGT. The CDR3 loop spans 8 amino acids. CDR3 protein: CAGEKLFF. The CDR3 DNA sequence: TGTGCGGGGGAAAAACTGTTTTTT.

The V gene is TRBV29-1, the J gene TRBJ2-1, with D tentatively TRBD1 or TRBD2 (6 bases each). Germline CDR1 SQVTM, CDR2 ANQGSEA. The CDR3 has 11 residues. The CDR3 DNA reads as TGCAAGGGGGGATCCTACAATGAGCAGTTCTTC. Protein: CKGGSYNEQFF.

The chain recombines TRBV7-9 with TRBJ2-7; D uncertain. There are 14 residues in the CDR3. Germline V gene sequence: CDR1 SEHNR, CDR2 FQNEAQ (reference sequence). V was pared by 3 bases and J by 0 bases, with 9 bases between. The CDR3 nucleotides are TGTGCCAGCAGCTTCGAAGGTCCCTCCTACGAGCAGTACTTC. As protein: CASSFEGPSYEQYF.

The J gene is TRBJ2-1, the V gene TRBV18; TRBD1 matches at 8 bases. This CDR3 has 16 amino acids. J was trimmed by 7 bases and V by 2 bases; bases with no gene match: 10. Germline values: CDR1 KGHSH, CDR2 LQKENI. For the CDR3, the DNA is TGTGCCAGCTCACCATCTCGACAGGGGACGGGAAATGAGCAGTTCTTC. Its protein is CASSPSRQGTGNEQFF.

This CDR3 reads CATLDPSFIHEQYF. The CDR3 coding sequence is TGTGCCACGCTGGACCCTAGCTTCATCCACGAGCAGTACTTC. The chain links TRBV10-3 to TRBJ2-7, with a tentative D call TRBD2 (5 bases). CDR1 is ENHRY and CDR2 is SYGVKD in the germline V gene. V lost 10 bases to trimming and J lost 5 bases, with 21 bases between them. The CDR3 runs to 14 residues.